This TCR beta chain was sequenced during a study of CD8+ T cells in alopecia areata. The study team obtained lesional scalp punch biopsies and peripheral blood from alopecia areata patients. cDNA serving as the sequencing template came from extracted, reverse transcribed RNA. The protocol was immunoSEQ multiplex PCR, while the TCRdb copy is restricted to in-frame clones and leaves out a portion. This table holds almost 250,000 clones, 67% found once. This clone was seen a few times. Germline V gene lookup returns CDR1 SGHNT and CDR2 YYREEE (reference sequence). This CDR3 comprises 15 residues. Trimming cost V 4 bases and J 6 bases; bases outside gene matches: 10.

The sequenced sample was CD4+ T cells sorted from blood, obtained at week 0. The origin of this receptor is a human donor with alopecia areata. The chain combines TRBV5-4 with TRBJ1-2; 9 positions agree with TRBD1. For the CDR3, the DNA is TGTGCCAGCAGCCAAGAGGACAGGGGTGCCGATGGCTACACCTTC. Residues: CASSQEDRGADGYTF.